The TCR beta chain under discussion was sequenced for a study of blood T cell repertoires in COVID-19. Background on the study: The samples span acute and convalescent COVID-19 from the United States, Italy and Spain.

As processed by the authors: Counts of nucleated cells, estimated from reference gene primer amplification, were obtained. Clones were read by immunoSEQ multiplex PCR, and TCRdb kept only the in-frame ones, dropping some. V and J calls and clone size follow that table, whereas D and trimming were derived from the DNA. Of approximately 250,000 clones listed, 65% to 90% are singletons. Trimming removed 5 bases at V and 0 bases at J, with 7 bases between. This CDR3 region has 13 residues. Per the germline V gene, CDR1 is MNHNY and CDR2 is SVGAGI (reference sequence). This study enrolled people aged about 18 to 95 from about two dozen US geographic areas. Participant-given clinical history determined each cohort assignment.

Specimen: PBMCs or T cells enriched from blood (not recorded which). V usage is TRBV6-6 and J usage is TRBJ1-1; D may be TRBD1 (6 bases). The sequence derives from a woman aged 45-59 years with acute COVID-19. The CDR3 DNA is TGTGCCAGCAGTGCAGGGGTGAACACTGAAGCTTTCTTT. Translated, it gives CASSAGVNTEAFF.